The 31 T cell receptor beta chains in this list originate from one sample, sequenced in a study of T cells in Graves' hyperthyroidism and ophthalmopathy. RNA transcripts yielded amplified TCR beta CDR3 regions. The TCR CDR3 first-round RT-PCR relied on the HTBI primer set. One entry per CDR3 protein results from TCRdb running MiXCR on the multiplex PCR reads. This sample has around 800,000 distinct CDR3 sequences, with over 35% found just once. The sequencing sample was made of blood. The receptors here all came from a man younger than 35 with Graves' hyperthyroidism.

The chain links TRBV7-9 to TRBJ1-3; 9 bases map to TRBD1. V trimming: 4 bases; J trimming: 3 bases; junction bases outside the gene matches: 4. CDR3 size: 15 residues. Germline assignment: CDR1 SEHNR and CDR2 FQNEAQ (reference sequence). This CDR3 reads CASSSGTGLGNTIYF. For the CDR3, the DNA is TGTGCCAGCAGCTCCGGGACAGGGCTTGGAAACACCATATATTTT.

A remark on this clonotype: An end of the junction does not agree with germline; a read error may underlie this. This chain connects TRBV11-2 to TRBJ2-5; 8 bases match TRBD2. Germline-derived CDR1 and CDR2 are SGHAT and FQNNGV. The CDR3 runs to 14 residues. This CDR3 reads CASSLGSGRETQCF. CDR3 DNA: TGTGCCAGCAGCTTAGGAAGCGGGAGAGAGACCCAGTGCTTC.

This clonotype has at least ten counts. The chain is built from TRBV20-1 and TRBJ1-5, with a possible D match to TRBD1 (6 bases). Germline V CDR1 and CDR2: DFQATT, SNEGSKA (reference sequence). Trimming stripped 4 bases from V and 0 bases from J, with 10 bases between. The CDR3 spans 14 residues. The CDR3 protein is CSATRGPSNQPQHF. In DNA form, the CDR3 reads TGCAGTGCTACTCGGGGGCCTAGCAATCAGCCCCAGCATTTT.

This clonotype occurred many times. The J gene is TRBJ1-3, the V gene TRBV6-5; D gene uncertain. The CDR3 is 13 amino acids. With 5 bases removed from V and 4 bases from J, the gap between germline ends came to 9 bases. Germline V gene sequence: CDR1 MNHEY, CDR2 SVGAGI. CDR3 amino acids: CASSPEGGNTIYF. The CDR3 DNA sequence: TGTGCCAGCAGTCCAGAGGGAGGAAACACCATATATTTT.

This clonotype occurred a few times. The chain combines TRBV2 with TRBJ1-5; no clear D gene. Germline V gene lookup returns CDR1 SNHLY and CDR2 FYNNEI. The CDR3 is 19 residues long. Trimming pared 4 bases from V and 3 bases from J, leaving 25 bases between. As DNA, the CDR3 is TGTGCCAGCAGTGCACAACGCCGGGCCCCCCGACGGGACAATCAGCCCCAGCATTTT. This codes for CASSAQRRAPRRDNQPQHF.

This clonotype was observed at least ten times. V and J are TRBV29-1 and TRBJ2-5; D may be TRBD1 or TRBD2 (6 bases each). The CDR3 totals 12 residues. Trimming took off 4 bases at V and 1 base at J, with 7 bases between the two ends. Germline V CDR1 and CDR2: SQVTM, ANQGSEA. The CDR3 protein is CSVGGAQETQYF. CDR3 DNA: TGCAGCGTTGGGGGGGCCCAAGAGACCCAGTACTTC.

With respect to this clonotype: A read error is possible here, since a much larger clone lies one base away. This chain links TRBV9 with TRBJ1-6, with 8 bases fitting TRBD1. CDR1 is SGDLS and CDR2 is YYNGEE in the germline V gene. V gave up 6 bases and J gave up 10 bases; unmatched junction bases: 12. The CDR3 is 15 amino acids. This chain's CDR3 is CASTPGTGVKSPLHF. In DNA, the CDR3 is TGTGCCAGCACCCCCGGGACAGGAGTTAAATCACCCCTCCACTTT.

The V and J genes are TRBV25-1 and TRBJ2-5; D ambiguous. Germline V gives CDR1 MGHDK, CDR2 SYGVNS. There are 16 residues in the CDR3. Trimming left V 5 bases short and J 2 bases short, with 18 bases between. CDR3 nucleotides: TGTGCCAGCAGTTACTTCCTACAGAGGAGACAAGAGACCCAGTACTTC. Protein sequence: CASSYFLQRRQETQYF.

J is TRBJ1-1 and V is TRBV13; D is perhaps TRBD1 (6 bases). CDR3 length: 15 amino acids. Germline CDR1 is PRHDT and CDR2 is FYEKMQ (reference sequence). With 7 bases removed from V and 1 base from J, the gap between germline ends came to 16 bases. The chain's CDR3 is CASKDWTDPNTEAFF. In DNA, the CDR3 is TGTGCCAGCAAGGACTGGACAGATCCGAACACTGAAGCTTTCTTT.

The DNA of the CDR3 is TGTGCCAGTAGTATCCTAGCGGGGGGCCCCTCCTACGAGCAGTACTTC. It codes for CASSILAGGPSYEQYF. The chain recombines TRBV19 with TRBJ2-7; 11 nucleotides line up with TRBD2. Germline CDR1 and CDR2: LNHDA and SQIVND (reference sequence). This CDR3 spans 16 amino acids. V shed 3 bases and J 0 bases; nucleotides not matched to a gene: 4.

This clonotype was observed at least ten times. The V and J genes are TRBV10-3 and TRBJ1-2; no definite D call. CDR3 length equals 12 residues. The V and J ends lost 7 bases and 2 bases respectively, with 8 bases between them. Germline V gene lookup returns CDR1 ENHRY and CDR2 SYGVKD. The CDR3 sequence is CAITRENYGYTF. In DNA form, the CDR3 reads TGTGCCATCACGAGGGAGAACTATGGCTACACCTTC.

V gene TRBV5-1 combines with J gene TRBJ1-2; 9 nucleotides align to TRBD1. There are 13 residues in the CDR3. Germline CDR1 and CDR2: SGHRS and YFSETQ. With 3 bases clipped from V and 8 bases from J, the junction kept 5 bases outside the gene matches. The CDR3 is CASSSQGAEGYTF. The CDR3 DNA reads as TGCGCCAGCAGCTCACAGGGGGCTGAGGGCTACACCTTC.

This clonotype was counted a few times. V gene TRBV7-9 combines with J gene TRBJ1-4; D remains unclear. The CDR3 is 16 residues long. Trimming removed 1 base from V and 7 bases from J, with 16 bases in between. Looked up from germline, CDR1 is SEHNR and CDR2 is FQNEAQ (reference sequence). CDR3 nucleotides: TGTGCCAGCAGCTTAGTTCTTGACACCCCAAGTGAAAAACTGTTTTTT. Protein: CASSLVLDTPSEKLFF.

The chain uses TRBV10-3 and TRBJ2-3; tentatively, D is TRBD1 (6 bases). Per germline, CDR1 ENHRY and CDR2 SYGVKD. The V end lost 3 bases, the J end lost 6 bases, and 16 bases lay between the germline ends. This CDR3 comprises 15 residues. Here the CDR3 DNA reads TGTGCCATCAGTGAATCAGCCGGACAGTCTGATACGCAGTATTTT. Residues: CAISESAGQSDTQYF.

The rearrangement uses TRBV25-1 and TRBJ1-4; D unresolved. The CDR3 extends over 14 amino acids. Per germline, CDR1 MGHDK and CDR2 SYGVNS. The V end was cut by 3 bases, the J end by 5 bases, with 10 bases between. As DNA, the CDR3 is TGTGCCAGCAGTGATAAAGGACCCAATGAAAAACTGTTTTTT. Translating it yields CASSDKGPNEKLFF.

This clonotype was seen many times. V gene TRBV7-9 combines with J gene TRBJ1-2, with a possible D match to TRBD1 (5 bases). Between the trimmed V and J ends, which lost 2 bases and 2 bases, there was a span of 12 bases. Germline V gives CDR1 SEHNR, CDR2 FQNEAQ (reference sequence). CDR3 length equals 15 residues. DNA for the CDR3: TGTGCCAGCAGCTTACACGGGGGGGAAAACTATGGCTACACCTTC. This translates into CASSLHGGENYGYTF.

This clonotype was counted at least ten times. This chain's CDR3 is CASSLQENTEAFF. The CDR3 DNA follows: TGTGCCAGCAGCTTACAGGAGAACACTGAAGCTTTCTTT. The genes are TRBV7-9 and TRBJ1-1; unclear D gene. The CDR3 is made up of 13 amino acids. Trimming removed 2 bases at V and 1 base at J, with 5 bases between. Germline-derived CDR1 and CDR2 are SEHNR and FQNEAQ (reference sequence).

The V and J genes are TRBV4-1 and TRBJ1-1; the D gene is possibly TRBD1 (5 bases). This CDR3 has 12 amino acids. The V end lost 3 bases, the J end lost 8 bases, and 10 bases lay between the germline ends. Looked up from germline, CDR1 is MGHRA and CDR2 is YSYEKL. CDR3 sequence: CASSHVGGEAFF. The CDR3 coding sequence is TGCGCCAGCAGCCATGTGGGGGGGGAAGCTTTCTTT.

V gene TRBV2 combines with J gene TRBJ1-2; TRBD1 might be the D (6 bases). V gave up 7 bases and J gave up 4 bases, with 10 bases separating them. CDR1 is SNHLY and CDR2 is FYNNEI in the germline V gene. The CDR3 is made up of 12 amino acids. The CDR3 coding sequence is TGTGCCAGCATTGGGACAAGCTATGGCTACACCTTC. It yields the protein CASIGTSYGYTF.

V is TRBV7-2 and J is TRBJ2-5; D gene unclear. CDR1 and CDR2 (germline): SGHTA, FQGNSA. V lost 2 bases to trimming and J lost 11 bases, with 15 bases between them. CDR3 size: 13 residues. This chain's CDR3 is CASSLWSGAKQYF. CDR3 sequence (DNA): TGTGCCAGCAGCTTATGGTCTGGCGCAAAACAGTACTTC.

In nucleotides, the CDR3 is TGTGCCACCGGGTCGAATAGCAATCAGCCCCAGCATTTT. This codes for CATGSNSNQPQHF. The V call is TRBV24-1, the J call TRBJ1-5; D gene unclear. Trimming removed 9 bases at V and 0 bases at J, with 8 bases between. The CDR3 runs 13 residues. The germline gives CDR1 KGHDR, CDR2 SFDVKD.

This clonotype was observed once. The CDR3 reads CASSPRTGGNGYNSPLHF. DNA of the CDR3: TGTGCCAGCAGCCCGAGGACAGGGGGCAACGGCTATAATTCACCCCTCCACTTT. This sequence joins TRBV9 and TRBJ1-6; 11 nucleotides align to TRBD1. The length of the CDR3 is 18 residues. Germline assignment: CDR1 SGDLS and CDR2 YYNGEE. The V and J ends lost 4 bases and 3 bases, in that order; junction bases with no gene match: 9.

This clonotype showed up just a few times. This chain joins TRBV6-6 and TRBJ1-1, with a tentative D call TRBD1 (6 bases). The V end lost 6 bases, the J end lost 3 bases, and 14 bases lay between the germline ends. CDR3 length: 14 residues. Germline CDR1 MNHNY, CDR2 SVGAGI (reference sequence). The CDR3 reads CASRRRGADTEAFF. The DNA for the CDR3 is TGTGCCAGCAGACGGAGGGGGGCGGACACTGAAGCTTTCTTT.

A word on this clonotype: A read error may be the cause here, since a much bigger clone is one base away. V and J are TRBV2 and TRBJ2-7; unclear D gene. Germline V lookup: CDR1 SNHLY, CDR2 FYNNEI. V was cut by 8 bases and J by 1 base, with 12 bases left in between. The CDR3 consists of 13 residues. In nucleotides, the CDR3 is TGTGCCAGCGTTTCTGGCCAGTCCTACGAGCAGTACTTC. Amino acid sequence: CASVSGQSYEQYF.

The CDR3 nucleotides are TGTGCCAGCAGTGAGACAGGGGGTGATTCACCCCTCCACTTT. It translates to CASSETGGDSPLHF. This sequence joins TRBV2 and TRBJ1-6; TRBD1 agrees at 9 bases. There are 14 residues in the CDR3. Trimming removed 3 bases from V and 8 bases from J; junction bases left unmatched: 2. The germline V gene has CDR1 SNHLY and CDR2 FYNNEI. Complete variable domain (other parts from reference TRBV2 and TRBJ1-6): EPEVTQTPSHQVTQMGQEVILRCVPISNHLYFYWYRQILGQKVEFLVSFYNNEISEKSEIFDDQFSVERPDGSNFTLKIRSTKLEDSAMYFCASSETGGDSPLHFGNGTRLTVT.

V and J are TRBV29-1 and TRBJ1-2; TRBD1 matches at 7 bases. Germline CDR1 SQVTM, CDR2 ANQGSEA. CDR3 length equals 9 residues. J gave up 10 bases and V 8 bases, and 4 bases lay outside the gene matches. DNA of the CDR3: TGCAGCAGGGGACAGCCCTACACCTTC. It specifies CSRGQPYTF.

With regard to this clonotype: Possible read error: a much larger clone is one base away. The chain couples TRBV20-1 to TRBJ1-2, with D perhaps TRBD1 (5 bases). The CDR3 consists of 10 residues. Germline CDR1 is DFQATT and CDR2 is SNEGSKA (reference sequence). Trimming shortened V by 5 bases and J by 8 bases, and 9 bases separated the two germline ends. CDR3 sequence reads: CSAWDEGYTF. The CDR3 DNA is TGCAGTGCTTGGGACGAAGGCTACACCTTC.

The sample holds a few counts of this clonotype. The chain is built from TRBV16 and TRBJ2-7; 8 bases match TRBD1. V lost 4 bases, J lost 4 bases, and 6 bases stayed unmatched. CDR1 is KGHSY and CDR2 is FQNENV in the germline V gene. CDR3 length: 14 amino acids. Here the CDR3 DNA reads TGTGCCAGCAGCCGACAGGGGATTTTGTACGAGCAGTACTTC. As protein: CASSRQGILYEQYF.

The table lists this clonotype with many counts. The chain uses TRBV2 and TRBJ1-5, with D hard to call. Germline loops: CDR1 SNHLY, CDR2 FYNNEI. The CDR3 consists of 13 residues. Trimming took 4 bases from V and 5 from J, leaving 9 bases between them. The CDR3 region is CASSGGWDQPQHF. CDR3 DNA: TGTGCCAGCAGTGGTGGGTGGGATCAGCCCCAGCATTTT.

This clonotype was detected ten times or more. J is TRBJ2-2 and V is TRBV2; D gene ambiguous. This CDR3 spans 11 amino acids. V shed 4 bases and J shed 7 bases, with 4 bases lying between them. Germline CDR1 is SNHLY and CDR2 is FYNNEI. The CDR3 region is CASSGNGELFF. In DNA form, the CDR3 reads TGTGCCAGCAGTGGCAACGGGGAGCTGTTTTTT.

A few counts support this clonotype. The rearrangement joins TRBV9 to TRBJ2-5, with 7 bases aligning to TRBD2. The germline gives CDR1 SGDLS, CDR2 YYNGEE. V shed 4 bases, J shed 0 bases, and the junction held 3 bases outside the gene matches. The length of the CDR3 is 14 residues. For the CDR3, the DNA is TGTGCCAGCAGCCTAAGCGGGAACCAAGAGACCCAGTACTTC. It specifies CASSLSGNQETQYF.